This TCR beta chain came from a study of cytomegalovirus exposure and HLA in healthy donors (dated by TCRdb to between 2016 and 2019). Regarding the research as a whole: An earlier analysis of 587 of the donors reported 250 to 350 Gb of sequence data and 90 million to 120 million unique TCR beta sequences obtained from 150 million to 200 million T cells. Roughly 300 gigabases of sequencing data and approximately 84 million unique TCR sequences were included in an early release covering about 620 HLA-typed donors. Of the roughly 400 genotyped donors, 65% to 90% were placed in the genetic ancestry cluster associated with self-reported Caucasian donors. The study aimed to test whether cataloging public T cell receptors could reveal signatures of past pathogen exposure. The study used immunosequencing to profile the T cell repertoires of approximately 640 subjects and linked those repertoires to cytomegalovirus serostatus. In addition to the first cohort of 500 to 850 subjects, a separate validation cohort of around 110 different subjects was used. To predict cytomegalovirus infection status, the study combined high-throughput TCR immunosequencing, statistical association of individual TCRs with disease status, and machine learning. A later analysis re-analyzed previously published TCR beta repertoires from 500 to 700 donors and added high-resolution HLA genotyping to study TCR occurrence patterns. The later analysis used no new phenotypic data to find candidate immune exposures, relying instead on TCR beta sequences and their occurrence across donors. In an earlier analysis of about 590 of the donors, high-throughput TCR beta sequencing was used to judge whether each TCR beta V gene segment behaved as functional or pseudogenic. Donor age, sex, ethnicity and CMV serostatus were collected together with the repertoire data. In a later genetic analysis, genome-wide SNP genotypes for about three fifths of the roughly 670 donors were used, and that subset was treated as a discovery cohort. Every repertoire in the discovery cohort had been generated on one and the same sequencing platform. Class I and class II HLA loci were covered by the typing at four-digit resolution. Typing coverage varied by locus: roughly 629-630 donors for A, B, C, DRB1 and DQB1; approximately 520 for DQA1; over 600 for DPA1; fewer than 480 for DPB1. Several DR-DQ haplotypes were handled as single units for association and clustering, since linkage in the cohort was strong. Among some 410 genotyped donors of the cohort, an average of roughly 240,000 unique TCR beta nucleotide sequences were sequenced per donor, 15% to 20% of them non-productive. Summary of the overall study and its limitations: HLA typing was unavailable for some donors at each locus, so association tests used only the typed subset. According to a later analysis, most CMV-associated TCR beta chains appeared to be HLA-restricted, and the HLA associations seemed to be driven largely by CMV exposure. A later analysis found that TCR association rates varied across HLA loci, with DRB1 alleles showing the most associated TCRs and HLA-C alleles the fewest. Compared with the approximately 720-donor mean, donors in an Asian-associated ancestry cluster had fewer N-insertions in productive TCRs, according to a later genetic analysis. A later analysis found that HLA-associated TCR beta chains were more clonally expanded and had lower generation probabilities than equally common non-associated chains. CMV serostatus was the only immune exposure information available for the cohort. Linkage disequilibrium might explain the correlated functional status among segregating V segments, but an unknown experimental factor could not be excluded. According to a later analysis, parvovirus B19, influenza, CMV and Epstein-Barr virus appeared linked to several top co-occurrence clusters. In a later genetic analysis, a missense DCLRE1C variant was associated with V-gene and J-gene trimming of TCR beta chains, and the association was replicated in an independent cohort. Because counts were too low, seventeen rarely observed V segments, including chromosome 9 orphons, were excluded from the earlier analysis of under 650 of the donors. Broadly in line with IMGT annotations, most TCR beta V segments showed up in productive rearrangements about 90% or about 30% of the time in an earlier analysis of roughly 590 of the donors. In vitro tests confirmed that three of the cytomegalovirus-associated TCR beta chains recognize cytomegalovirus antigens. The classifier was reported to diagnose cytomegalovirus status with high specificity and sensitivity in both the original and validation cohorts. Sequencing depth was assumed to be roughly uniform across donors in the presence/absence analyses, though that assumption may not hold. At a false discovery rate of 0.05, a later analysis linked 16,951 TCR beta sequences to specific HLA alleles. This cohort had only TCR beta chains sequenced, and the lack of alpha or paired-chain data limited which features could be detected. A cluster of highly shared sequence variants was judged likely to represent a technical artifact of the sequencing pipeline. The study listed over 150 TCR beta chains as associated with cytomegalovirus. A further reported finding was that TCR beta sequences accurately predicted the HLA-A and HLA-B alleles for most subjects in the first cohort. Assigning TCR associations to individual alleles was difficult when HLA alleles, especially DR and DQ, strongly co-occurred. The authors suggested that the approach could potentially be generalized to other disease states and immunological phenotypes. Most TCR sequences were seen in very few donors, while some public TCRs were found in many individuals.

A note on this clone: It has no known antigen specificity. No per-base quality is available; no much larger clone lies one base away.

In total, fewer than 750 healthy bone marrow donors made up the cohort. At the time of sampling, all cohort members were nominally healthy, though unrecorded immune exposures were likely present. The donor was CMV seropositive and was included in the group of 270 or so seropositive cohort members. A peripheral blood sample was collected from each donor, and TCR beta sequencing was performed on peripheral blood mononuclear cells. The Qiagen DNeasy Blood Extraction Kit was used to extract genomic DNA from the blood cell samples. Receptor amplification or capture employed the immunoSEQ multiplex PCR assay. For the multiplex PCR, a mixture combining 60 forward primers for TCR Vbeta segments and 13 reverse primers for TCR Jbeta segments was used. The CDR3 region of rearranged TCR beta genes was amplified from genomic DNA with a multiplex PCR assay. The Illumina HiSeq System was used to sequence the amplified TCR beta libraries as 87-base-pair reads. The original methods were these. A later analysis tallied around 87 million unique TCR beta chains across the approximately 670 repertoires, and around 12 million of those chains were shared by two or more donors. Raw reads were error-corrected and collapsed into unique sequences with a nearest-neighbor algorithm that merged closely related sequences to remove PCR and sequencing errors. To assign V, D and J gene segments, CDR3 sequences were aligned to IMGT reference sequences. For a sequence to be retained, at least a six-nucleotide match to both a V gene segment and a J gene segment was required. Rearrangements were classified as productive when the CDR3 lacked stop codons and remained in frame with V and J, and all other rearrangements were classified as non-productive. CDR3 was defined according to IMGT convention as the region running from the second conserved V-encoded cysteine to the conserved J-encoded phenylalanine. The earlier analysis of about 500 of the donors excluded sequences that lacked an unambiguous match to a single V gene segment. In an earlier analysis of 450 to 750 of the donors, a V segment was called functional when productive rearrangements were above 56.7%, and segregating when the standard deviation between donors exceeded 5%. A statistical classification framework was built for diagnosing cytomegalovirus status from the catalog of TCR beta chain sequences. V and J gene assignment, in a later analysis, came from comparing TCR nucleotide sequences with IMGT/GENE-DB human TR gene sequences. Using the TCRdist pipeline, a later analysis assigned CDR3 sequences along with most-parsimonious VDJ recombination scenarios. In a later analysis, each TCR beta chain was defined by its CDR3 amino acid sequence together with its V-gene family, and reads without a unique V-gene family were excluded. A later analysis removed 500 to 600 highly shared, low-generation-probability nucleotide sequences to deal with suspected cross-contamination and a sequencing artifact. For each public chain, a later analysis derived a clonal expansion index from normalized ranks of inferred template counts within each repertoire. Generation probabilities in a later analysis came from a VDJ recombination model fitted to out-of-frame rearrangements, and those results were checked against IGoR. A later analysis scored TCR-TCR, TCR-HLA and TCR-CMV co-occurrence with hypergeometric tests, applying a repertoire-size bias correction to TCR pairs. In a later analysis, false discovery rates were estimated by permuting HLA or CMV assignments 20 times. In a later analysis, co-occurring TCRs were grouped using DBSCAN, and TCRdist sequence similarity was added for clustering within HLA-allele-positive subsets. Repertoires with fewer than 30,000 or more than 120,000 public chains, plus five repertoires with anomalous nucleotide sharing, were excluded from co-occurrence clustering. TCRdb mirrors the immuneACCESS table, restricted to in-frame sequences. Some clones are absent from its copies; in checked studies, under half trace to an unresolved V gene, and the reason for the others is unknown. The V and J calls and clone size were taken over from that table, and D and trimming were inferred from the DNA. Here the sample has roughly 180,000 clones; roughly a tenth occur a single time. In total, the top ten clones hold 1% to 1.5% of the sample.

The TCR was taken from a woman in her thirties in good health and CMV-seropositive. Sequenced: PBMCs.

DNA sequence: TGCAGTGTAGCGAATGAGCAGTTCTTC. Its protein reads: CSVANEQFF. The V and J segments used are TRBV20-1 and TRBJ2-1; the D region possibly corresponds to TRBD2 (5 bases align). A distance of 5 bases separates the germline ends of V and J, which lose 7 bases and 7 bases respectively. The germline V gene (reference sequence) yields DFQATT for CDR1 and SNEGSKA for CDR2. From its cysteine to its phenylalanine, the CDR3 spans 9 amino acids. Just the 27-base CDR3 DNA is kept, in frame starting at base 1.